This TCR beta chain emerged from a study of shared clonotypes between healthy human individuals. V was pared by 4 bases and J by 5 bases, with 13 bases of the junction left unmatched. The germline V gene encodes CDR1 SGHKS and CDR2 YYEKEE (reference sequence). CDR3 size: 16 residues. Clones were read by immunoSEQ multiplex PCR, and TCRdb kept only the in-frame ones, dropping some. The sample carries over 700,000 clones, roughly 72% recorded once. The source is a woman aged 25 to 45 in good health. Sequencing used memory CD4+ T cells sorted from blood. Subset denoted: CD45RA-negative fraction. V gene TRBV5-5 combines with J gene TRBJ2-7, with 9 bases matching TRBD1. The CDR3 nucleotides are TGTGCCAGCAGCCTCACGACAGGGGGATCCATTGACGAGCAGTACTTC. Encoded protein: CASSLTTGGSIDEQYF.